These 28 T cell receptor beta chains came from one sample sequenced in a study of tumor and adjacent non-tumor tissue in lung cancer. A modified ARM-PCR protocol with three rounds of nested PCR amplified TCRbeta. TCRdb analysed the multiplex PCR reads with MiXCR anew, one entry per CDR3 protein. The repertoire includes more than 60,000 distinct CDR3 sequences, under 80% of them detected once, and roughly 45% sits in the top ten. RNA was extracted from bulk tissue without any cell sorting. The normal lung tissue was taken more than 3 cm from the tumor edge. Sequencing was done on a sample of distant non-tumor lung tissue. The receptors were gathered from a man aged 55 to 70 with non-small cell lung cancer.

The chain uses TRBV7-8 and TRBJ2-7, with D possibly being TRBD1 (6 bases). Germline assignment: CDR1 SGHVS and CDR2 FQNEAQ. The V gene lost 4 bases and the J gene lost 10 bases, with 20 bases spanning the gap. This CDR3 comprises 14 residues. CDR3 nucleotide sequence: TGTGCCAGCAGCTACGGGACAATAACCCCGGAACAGTACTTC. Its protein is CASSYGTITPEQYF.

About this clonotype itself: A much larger clone differs by one base, so this may be a read error. This rearrangement joins TRBV11-2 to TRBJ2-7; tentatively, D is TRBD1 (6 bases). From germline, CDR1 is SGHAT and CDR2 FQNNGV. This CDR3 contains 15 residues. The chain's CDR3 is CASTLDSGDRYEQYF. The CDR3 DNA is TGTGCCAGCACCTTAGACTCAGGGGACCGCTACGAGCAGTACTTC.

This clonotype was seen a few times. The chain carries TRBV4-2 and TRBJ2-7; 10 bases align to TRBD1. The CDR3 length is 14 residues. Germline assignment: CDR1 LGHNA and CDR2 YNFKEQ. The CDR3 nucleotides are TGTGTCAACAGCCCGACAGGGGGCAGAGACGAGCAGTACTTC. Its protein is CVNSPTGGRDEQYF.

This chain links TRBV29-1 with TRBJ2-3; TRBD2 matches 7 bases. The CDR3 consists of 15 residues. Germline values: CDR1 SQVTM, CDR2 ANQGSEA. The CDR3 spells CGLGGTSVTSDTQYF. The CDR3 nucleotides read TGCGGCCTTGGAGGAACTAGCGTAACATCAGATACGCAGTATTTT.

With respect to this clonotype: Its ends do not fully match the called genes, so a read error is possible. The chain is built from TRBV4-1 and TRBJ2-7; 7 bases are shared with TRBD2. CDR1 MGHRA and CDR2 YSYEKL come from the germline V gene. The CDR3 is 15 residues long. In nucleotides, the CDR3 is TGCGCCAACAGCCAGGATTCCCGGACTAGTAATGAGCAGTACTTC. It yields the protein CANSQDSRTSNEQYF.

The count of this clonotype is one. One junction end disagrees with the germline gene, perhaps due to a read error. The chain has TRBV11-2 and TRBJ1-1; D not resolved. The CDR3 covers 14 residues. Germline V gives CDR1 SGHAT, CDR2 FQNNGV. In DNA form, the CDR3 reads TGTGTCAGCAGCATGGGCCCCATGAACACTGAAGTTTTCTTT. It is translated as CVSSMGPMNTEVFF. Looking up the rest from reference TRBV11-2 and TRBJ1-1 gives the full variable domain: EAGVAQSPRYKIIEKRQSVAFWCNPISGHATLYWYQQILGQGPKLLIQFQNNGVVDDSQLPKDRFSAERLKGVDSTLKIQPAKLEDSAVYLCVSSMGPMNTEVFFGQGTRLTVV.

This clonotype was seen just once. Likely a read error: the CDR3 ends without its conserved phenylalanine or tryptophan. The rearrangement uses TRBV4-1 and TRBJ2-5; the match to TRBD2 covers 10 bases. This CDR3 comprises 17 residues. Losses at the gene ends were 1 base for V and 2 bases for J; bases not matched to a gene: 7. Per germline, CDR1 MGHRA and CDR2 YSYEKL. The CDR3 reads CASSQVTSGIRQETQYP. The CDR3 nucleotides are TGCGCCAGCAGCCAAGTAACTAGCGGGATTAGGCAAGAGACCCAGTACCCC.

As to this clonotype: Sequence at one end of the junction differs from germline and may be a read error. The chain couples TRBV11-1 to TRBJ2-1; D not certain. This CDR3 is built from 14 residues. Germline loops: CDR1 SGHAT, CDR2 FQDESV (reference sequence). CDR3 in DNA: TGTGCCAGCAGCTTAAGCTTATTCGGAGATGAGGAGTTCTTC. Its translation: CASSLSLFGDEEFF.

As for this clonotype: An end of the junction differs from the germline gene, which may be a read error. The chain links TRBV20-1 to TRBJ1-5, with D perhaps matching TRBD1 (6 bases). This CDR3 has 15 residues. Germline values: CDR1 DFQATT, CDR2 SNEGSKA (reference sequence). DNA of the CDR3: TGCAGCGCTAGAGGTGAGGACAGACCTAATCAGCCCCAGCATTTT. Its translation: CSARGEDRPNQPQHF.

A word on this clonotype: Sequence at one end of the junction differs from germline and may be a read error. The chain combines TRBV11-1 with TRBJ2-3; 9 bases line up with TRBD1. The CDR3 loop spans 15 amino acids. Germline CDR1 is SGHAT and CDR2 is FQDESV (reference sequence). The CDR3 sequence: CASSPGTGFRDMQYF. For the CDR3, the DNA is TGTGCCAGCAGTCCCGGGACAGGGTTCAGAGATATGCAGTATTTC.

This clonotype occurred once. An end of the junction does not agree with germline; a read error may underlie this. In DNA form, the CDR3 reads TGCGCCAGCAGCTTAGCGCTGACAGGGCTTTCGGCTGAAGCTTTCTTT. Translated, it gives CASSLALTGLSAEAFF. The chain links TRBV7-8 to TRBJ1-1; 7 bases line up with TRBD1. This CDR3 is 16 amino acids long. Germline assignment: CDR1 SGHVS and CDR2 FQNEAQ.

Remarks on this clonotype: As the CDR3 is not closed by the conserved phenylalanine or tryptophan, this likely results from a read error. The rearrangement joins TRBV30 to TRBJ1-2; 9 nucleotides agree with TRBD1. The CDR3 totals 13 residues. J lost 8 bases, V lost 1 base, and 5 bases had no gene match. Germline V gene sequence: CDR1 GTSNPN, CDR2 SVGIG (reference sequence). CDR3 coding DNA: TGTGCCTGGAGTGCACGACAGGGGGTGGGCTACACCATT. It encodes CAWSARQGVGYTI.

This chain joins TRBV19 and TRBJ1-2; TRBD1 agrees at 9 bases. V was clipped by 6 bases and J by 8 bases; unmatched bases: 13. CDR3 length equals 15 residues. CDR1 and CDR2 from the germline V gene are LNHDA and SQIVND (reference sequence). The CDR3 bases are TGTGCCAGTAGCCATCTATTCACAGGGGGCGAAGGCTACACCTTC. Amino acid sequence: CASSHLFTGGEGYTF. The variable domain in full, with the rest retrieved from reference TRBV19 and TRBJ1-2, is DGGITQSPKYLFRKEGQNVTLSCEQNLNHDAMYWYRQDPGQGLRLIYYSQIVNDFQKGDIAEGYSVSREKKESFPLTVTSAQKNPTAFYLCASSHLFTGGEGYTFGSGTRLTVV.

This chain joins TRBV4-2 and TRBJ2-5; D is unresolved. The CDR3 sequence is 17 residues long. V was shortened by 0 bases and J by 7 bases, with 21 bases between the two germline ends. The germline CDR1 and CDR2 sequences are LGHNA and YNFKEQ. CDR3 sequence reads: CASSQDLGVGPRGTQYF. Written as DNA, the CDR3 is TGTGCCAGCAGCCAAGATTTGGGTGTGGGCCCTCGTGGGACCCAGTACTTC.

About this clonotype: Relative to the germline gene, one junction end is altered; a read error may explain this. The rearrangement uses TRBV11-1 and TRBJ2-1; D unclear. Germline CDR1 reads SGHAT; CDR2 reads FQDESV (reference sequence). The CDR3 spans 13 residues. CDR3 sequence: CASSFARYNEQLF. The CDR3 DNA reads TGTGCCAGCAGCTTCGCCAGGTACAATGAGCAACTCTTC.

Concerning this clonotype: One end of the junction varies from germline; a read error may be responsible. The chain has TRBV11-1 and TRBJ2-2; a possible D gene is TRBD2 (5 bases). Germline V lookup: CDR1 SGHAT, CDR2 FQDESV (reference sequence). The CDR3 has 14 residues. CDR3 amino acids: CANSYTSDTGELSF. CDR3 DNA sequence: TGTGCCAACAGCTATACCAGTGACACCGGGGAGCTGTCTTTT.

The V and J genes are TRBV6-2 or TRBV6-3 and TRBJ2-1, with 7 bases that match TRBD1. Germline V gene sequence: CDR1 MNHEY, CDR2 SVGEGT. With 5 bases clipped from V and 14 bases from J, the junction kept 15 bases outside the gene matches. The CDR3 length is 14 residues. The CDR3 DNA follows: TGTGCCAGCAGTCGACAGGGTTCCTACAGTGAAGAGTTCTTC. It encodes CASSRQGSYSEEFF.

In regard to this clonotype: The junction and the germline gene differ at one end; a read error may be behind it. V gene TRBV29-1 combines with J gene TRBJ2-1; no clear D gene. Germline CDR1 and CDR2: SQVTM and ANQGSEA. The CDR3 has 14 amino acids. CDR3 in DNA: TGCAGCGTTGAGTCCAGTAGCTCCTATAATGAGCAGTTCTTC. Its translation is CSVESSSSYNEQFF.

On this clonotype: No conserved phenylalanine or tryptophan is present at the end of the CDR3, so a read error is the likely explanation. The gene calls are TRBV11-3 and TRBJ2-1; the match to TRBD2 covers 10 bases. The junction had 13 bases not matched to a gene; V was cut back by 5 bases and J by 9 bases. The germline V gene has CDR1 SGHNT and CDR2 YENEEA. CDR3 size: 16 residues. This CDR3 is CASSPKQLAGLGEQFL. The CDR3 nucleotides are TGTGCCAGCAGCCCCAAGCAACTAGCGGGGTTAGGTGAGCAGTTCTTA.

Concerning this clonotype: It is likely a read error, because the conserved phenylalanine at the end of the CDR3 is missing. This sequence joins TRBV14 and TRBJ2-5; 12 bases map to TRBD2. Germline CDR1 reads SGHDN; CDR2 reads FVKESK. The CDR3 loop spans 16 amino acids. This chain's CDR3 is CASSRWTSGKQETQYY. CDR3 DNA sequence: TGTGCTAGCAGCCGCTGGACTAGCGGGAAGCAAGAGACCCAGTACTAT.

There are a few counts of this clonotype. This clone may be a read error of a much larger clone one base away. The V call is TRBV28, the J call TRBJ2-5; D is perhaps TRBD1 (6 bases). Germline lookup yields CDR1 MDHEN and CDR2 SYDVKM. This CDR3 has 14 residues. The CDR3 nucleotides are TGTGCCGGCAGCCCCCCGGGACACCAAGAGATCCAGTACTTC. This gives the protein CAGSPPGHQEIQYF. Supplemented by reference TRBV28 and TRBJ2-5, the full variable domain reads DVKVTQSSRYLVKRTGEKVFLECVQDMDHENMFWYRQDPGLGLRLIYFSYDVKMKEKGDIPEGYSVSREKKERFSLILESASTNQTSMYLCAGSPPGHQEIQYFGPGTRLLVL.

Note on this clonotype: A junction end diverges from the germline sequence, so it may reflect a read error. The CDR3 nucleotides read TGCAGGGCTGACTACACCGGGGAGTTGTTTTTT. It specifies CRADYTGELFF. The chain has TRBV29-1 and TRBJ2-2; TRBD2 might be the D (5 bases). Germline-derived CDR1 and CDR2 are SQVTM and ANQGSEA. CDR3 length: 11 residues.

This chain joins TRBV20-1 and TRBJ2-7; no definite D call. The V end lost 5 bases, the J end lost 2 bases, and 7 bases lay between the germline ends. The CDR3 spans 11 residues. CDR1 and CDR2 from the germline V gene are DFQATT and SNEGSKA (reference sequence). CDR3 in amino acids: CSAPGAYEQYF. DNA of the CDR3: TGCAGTGCTCCTGGGGCCTACGAGCAGTACTTC.

A note on this clonotype: The missing conserved phenylalanine or tryptophan at the end of this CDR3 makes a read error likely. V gene TRBV6-5 combines with J gene TRBJ1-5; unclear D gene. Germline V lookup: CDR1 MNHEY, CDR2 SVGAGI. The CDR3 loop spans 16 amino acids. This CDR3 reads CASGYSAVTRDQPQHL. The CDR3 coding sequence is TGTGCCAGCGGTTACTCCGCAGTGACCCGAGACCAGCCCCAGCATTTA.

V is TRBV5-1 and J is TRBJ2-7; D gene unclear. The CDR3 spans 12 residues. Trimming stripped 0 bases from V and 4 bases from J, with 5 bases between. Germline V gene lookup returns CDR1 SGHRS and CDR2 YFSETQ. The CDR3 DNA is TGCGCCAGCAGCTTGGGAGAGTACGAGCAGTACTTC. Protein: CASSLGEYEQYF.

Worth noting for this clonotype: At one end, the junction sequence differs from germline, possibly due to a read error. The V call is TRBV28, the J call TRBJ2-4; TRBD2 might be the D (5 bases). The germline V gene has CDR1 MDHEN and CDR2 SYDVKM. The CDR3 sequence is 15 residues long. This CDR3 reads CAISLYLLAKNIRYF. CDR3 in DNA: TGTGCCATCAGTTTATACCTCCTAGCCAAAAACATTCGGTACTTC.

A note on this clonotype: At one end, the junction sequence differs from germline, possibly due to a read error. This rearrangement joins TRBV30 to TRBJ2-2; 9 nucleotides agree with TRBD2. Germline assignment: CDR1 GTSNPN and CDR2 SVGIG (reference sequence). The CDR3 totals 13 residues. The CDR3 sequence: CAWSIAGAGELLF. As DNA, the CDR3 is TGTGCCTGGAGTATAGCGGGAGCCGGGGAGCTGTTATTT.

Note on this clonotype: Being one base from a much bigger clone, this may be a read error. The chain joins TRBV7-9 to TRBJ2-3; TRBD2 agrees at 7 bases. The germline V gene encodes CDR1 SEHNR and CDR2 FQNEAQ (reference sequence). The CDR3 contains 17 residues. CDR3 DNA: TGTGCCAGCAGACGCGATGCCGGGGGAGGGCCGACAGAAACGCAGTATTTT. This gives the protein CASRRDAGGGPTETQYF.